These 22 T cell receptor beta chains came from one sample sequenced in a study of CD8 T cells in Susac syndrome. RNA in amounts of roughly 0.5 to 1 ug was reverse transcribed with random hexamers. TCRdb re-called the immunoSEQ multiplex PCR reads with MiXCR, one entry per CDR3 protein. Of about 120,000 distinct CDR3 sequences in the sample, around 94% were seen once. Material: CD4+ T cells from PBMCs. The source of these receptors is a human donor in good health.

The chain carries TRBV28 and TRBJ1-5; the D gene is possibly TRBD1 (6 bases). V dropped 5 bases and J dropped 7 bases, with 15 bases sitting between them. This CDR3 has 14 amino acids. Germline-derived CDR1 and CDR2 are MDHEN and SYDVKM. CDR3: CASSPDRTRQPQHF. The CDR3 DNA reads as TGTGCCAGCAGTCCCGACAGGACGAGACAGCCCCAGCATTTT.

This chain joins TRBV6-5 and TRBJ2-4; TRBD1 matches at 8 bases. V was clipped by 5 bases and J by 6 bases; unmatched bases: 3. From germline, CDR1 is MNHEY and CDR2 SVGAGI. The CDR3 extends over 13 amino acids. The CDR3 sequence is CASSPDRVNIQYF. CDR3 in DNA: TGTGCCAGCAGTCCGGACAGGGTAAACATTCAGTACTTC.

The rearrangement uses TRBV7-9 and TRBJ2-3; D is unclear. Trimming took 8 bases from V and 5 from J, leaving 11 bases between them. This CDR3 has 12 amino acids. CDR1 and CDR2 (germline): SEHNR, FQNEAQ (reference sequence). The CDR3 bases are TGTGCCAGCTCTCCTGGGTTAGATACGCAGTATTTT. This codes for CASSPGLDTQYF.

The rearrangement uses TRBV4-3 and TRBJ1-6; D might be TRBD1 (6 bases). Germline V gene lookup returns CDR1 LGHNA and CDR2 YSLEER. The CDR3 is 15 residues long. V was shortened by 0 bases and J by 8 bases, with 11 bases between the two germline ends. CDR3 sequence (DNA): TGCGCCAGCAGCCAAGATTTACAGGGCCATTCACCCCTCCACTTT. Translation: CASSQDLQGHSPLHF.

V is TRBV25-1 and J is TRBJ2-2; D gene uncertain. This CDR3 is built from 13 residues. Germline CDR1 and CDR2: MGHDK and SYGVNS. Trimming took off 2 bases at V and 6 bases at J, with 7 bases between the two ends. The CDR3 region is CASSEVGSGELFF. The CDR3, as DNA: TGTGCCAGCAGTGAAGTTGGCTCCGGGGAGCTGTTTTTT. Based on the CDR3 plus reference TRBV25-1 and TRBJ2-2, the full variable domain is EADIYQTPRYLVIGTGKKITLECSQTMGHDKMYWYQQDPGMELHLIHYSYGVNSTEKGDLSSESTVSRIRTEHFPLTLESARPSHTSQYLCASSEVGSGELFFGEGSRLTVL.

CDR3 residues: CSVERQGFTSYEQYF. In DNA form, the CDR3 reads TGCAGCGTTGAGAGACAGGGGTTTACCTCCTACGAGCAGTACTTC. The chain carries TRBV29-1 and TRBJ2-7, with TRBD1 matching 8 bases. Trimming removed 3 bases from V and 0 bases from J; junction bases left unmatched: 7. Germline V gene data show CDR1 as SQVTM and CDR2 as ANQGSEA. The CDR3 runs 15 residues.

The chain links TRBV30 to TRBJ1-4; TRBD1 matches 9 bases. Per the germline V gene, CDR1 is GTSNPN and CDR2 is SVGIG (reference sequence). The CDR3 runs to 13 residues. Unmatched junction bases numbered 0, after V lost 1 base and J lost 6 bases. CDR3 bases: TGTGCCTGGAGTGGGACAGGGGATGAAAAACTGTTTTTT. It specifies CAWSGTGDEKLFF.

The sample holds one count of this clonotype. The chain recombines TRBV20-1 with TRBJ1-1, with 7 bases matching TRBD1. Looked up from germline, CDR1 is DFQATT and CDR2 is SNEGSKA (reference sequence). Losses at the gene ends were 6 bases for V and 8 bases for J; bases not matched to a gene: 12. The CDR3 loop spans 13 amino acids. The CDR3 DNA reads TGCAGTGCAACTCGGACAGGCAGGGACGAAGCTTTCTTT. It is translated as CSATRTGRDEAFF.

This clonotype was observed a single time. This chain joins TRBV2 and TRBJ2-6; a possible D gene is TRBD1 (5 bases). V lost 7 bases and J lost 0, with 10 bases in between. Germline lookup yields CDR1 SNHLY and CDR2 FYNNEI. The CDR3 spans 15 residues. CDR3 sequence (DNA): TGTGCCAGCACAGGGTCCAACTCTGGGGCCAACGTCCTGACTTTC. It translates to CASTGSNSGANVLTF.

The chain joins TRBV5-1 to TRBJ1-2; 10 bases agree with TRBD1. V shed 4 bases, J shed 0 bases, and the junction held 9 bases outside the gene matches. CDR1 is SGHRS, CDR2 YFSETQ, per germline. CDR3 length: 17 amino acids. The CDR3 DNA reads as TGCGCCAGCAGCCCTCAGACAGGGGGCACGCCTAACTATGGCTACACCTTC. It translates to CASSPQTGGTPNYGYTF.

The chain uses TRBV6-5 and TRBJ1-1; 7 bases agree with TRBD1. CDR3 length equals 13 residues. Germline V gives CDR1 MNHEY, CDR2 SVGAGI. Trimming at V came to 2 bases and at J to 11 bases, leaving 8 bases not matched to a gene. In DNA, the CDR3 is TGTGCCAGCAGTTACGACAGGGTTATCGGCGCTTTCTTT. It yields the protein CASSYDRVIGAFF.

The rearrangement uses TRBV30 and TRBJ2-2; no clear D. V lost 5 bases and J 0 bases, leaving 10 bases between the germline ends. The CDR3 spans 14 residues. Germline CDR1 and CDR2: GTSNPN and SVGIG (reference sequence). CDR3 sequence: CAWETGPNTGELFF. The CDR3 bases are TGTGCCTGGGAGACGGGCCCGAACACCGGGGAGCTGTTTTTT.

The CDR3 sequence is CASRQTGTSGINNEQFF. The CDR3 nucleotides read TGTGCCAGCAGACAGACCGGGACTAGCGGGATCAACAATGAGCAGTTCTTC. This chain uses TRBV6-1 with TRBJ2-1; TRBD2 matches at 13 bases. Trimming removed 6 bases from V and 5 bases from J; junction bases left unmatched: 10. CDR1 MNHNS and CDR2 SASEGT come from the germline V gene. The CDR3 runs to 17 residues.

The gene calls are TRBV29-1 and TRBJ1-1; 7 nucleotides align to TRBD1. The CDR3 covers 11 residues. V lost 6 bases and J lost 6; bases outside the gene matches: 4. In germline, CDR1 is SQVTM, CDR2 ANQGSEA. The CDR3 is CSVATGAEAFF. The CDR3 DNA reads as TGCAGCGTCGCTACAGGGGCTGAAGCTTTCTTT.

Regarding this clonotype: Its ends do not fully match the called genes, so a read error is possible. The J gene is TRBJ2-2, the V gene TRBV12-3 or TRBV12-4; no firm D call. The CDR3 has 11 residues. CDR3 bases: TGTGCCAGCAGTTTCACCAGGGAGCTGTTTTTT. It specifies CASSFTRELFF.

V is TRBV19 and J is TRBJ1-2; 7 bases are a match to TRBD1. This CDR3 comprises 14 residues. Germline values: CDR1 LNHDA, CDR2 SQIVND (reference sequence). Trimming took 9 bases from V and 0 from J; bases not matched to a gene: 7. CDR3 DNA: TGTGCCAGCACACCGGGACAGACTAACTATGGCTACACCTTC. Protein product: CASTPGQTNYGYTF.

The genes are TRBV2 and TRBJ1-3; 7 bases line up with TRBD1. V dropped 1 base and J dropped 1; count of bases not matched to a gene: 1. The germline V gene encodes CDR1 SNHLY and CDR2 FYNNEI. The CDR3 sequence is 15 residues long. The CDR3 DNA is TGTGCCAGCAGTGAAGACAGGGGATCTGGAAACACCATATATTTT. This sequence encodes CASSEDRGSGNTIYF.

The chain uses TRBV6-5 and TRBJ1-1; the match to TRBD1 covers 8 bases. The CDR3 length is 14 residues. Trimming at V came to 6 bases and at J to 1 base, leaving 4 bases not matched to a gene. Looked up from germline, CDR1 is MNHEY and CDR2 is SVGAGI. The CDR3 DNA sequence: TGTGCCAGCAGACCCGGGACAGGGAACACTGAAGCTTTCTTT. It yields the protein CASRPGTGNTEAFF.

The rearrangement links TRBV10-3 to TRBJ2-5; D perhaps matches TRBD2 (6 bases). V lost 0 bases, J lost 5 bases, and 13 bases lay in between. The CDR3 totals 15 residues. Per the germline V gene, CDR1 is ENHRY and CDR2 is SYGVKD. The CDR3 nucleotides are TGTGCCATCAGTGAGTCCCTTAACCTAGCGGAGACCCAGTACTTC. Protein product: CAISESLNLAETQYF.

CDR3 amino acids: CASSFAGTGNQPQHF. The CDR3 DNA is TGTGCCAGCAGCTTTGCAGGGACCGGAAATCAGCCCCAGCATTTT. The rearrangement links TRBV5-6 to TRBJ1-5; D possibly corresponds to TRBD1 (5 bases). Per the germline V gene, CDR1 is SGHDT and CDR2 is YYEEEE. This CDR3 spans 15 amino acids. The germline V and J ends were trimmed by 2 bases and 4 bases, with 13 bases remaining between them.

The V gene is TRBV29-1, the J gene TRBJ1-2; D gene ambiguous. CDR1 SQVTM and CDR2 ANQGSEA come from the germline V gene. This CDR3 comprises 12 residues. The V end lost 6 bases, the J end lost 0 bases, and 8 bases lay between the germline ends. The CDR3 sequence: CSVEEPNYGYTF. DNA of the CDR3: TGCAGCGTCGAGGAACCTAACTATGGCTACACCTTC.

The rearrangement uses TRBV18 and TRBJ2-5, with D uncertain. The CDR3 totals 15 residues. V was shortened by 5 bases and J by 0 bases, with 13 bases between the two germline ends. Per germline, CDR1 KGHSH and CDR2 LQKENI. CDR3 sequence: CASSSYTVDQETQYF. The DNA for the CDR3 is TGTGCCAGCTCATCGTATACAGTGGACCAAGAGACCCAGTACTTC.